This passage covers 14 T cell receptor beta chains from one sample sequenced in a study of CD8 T cells in ankylosing spondylitis (dated by TCRdb to about 2017). Libraries were made using 5' RACE. The sequencer was an Illumina HiSeq 2500. Clones were called with MiXCR by TCRdb after fastp trimmed the public reads at Q25, and only in-frame beta chains were retained. Rows matching on CDR3 protein sequence are summarized as one entry with the most common DNA and genes. The sample records 100,000 to 150,000 distinct CDR3 sequences, 9.3% of which are singletons. The top ten clonotypes cover 2.5% to 3.5% of the sample. Material for sequencing was blood, either unsorted or a sorted T cell fraction (not recorded which). The receptors were gathered from a male donor with ankylosing spondylitis or in good health (not recorded which).

This clonotype was recorded a few times. This rearrangement joins TRBV6-2 or TRBV6-3 to TRBJ2-1; 10 bases align to TRBD2. J gave up 12 bases and V 5 bases, and 4 bases lay outside the gene matches. Germline CDR1 reads MNHEY; CDR2 reads SVGEGT. This CDR3 has 12 residues. The CDR3 spells CASSRTSGGQFF. CDR3 coding DNA: TGTGCCAGCAGTCGGACTAGCGGTGGGCAGTTCTTC.

With respect to this clonotype: A single base separates this from a much larger clone, so it may be a read error. The CDR3 DNA follows: TGTGCCAGCAGCTTAGAGACGGAACACTATACCTACGAGCAGTACTTC. Translated: CASSLETEHYTYEQYF. The rearrangement joins TRBV7-8 to TRBJ2-7; no definite D call. Between the trimmed V and J ends, which lost 1 base and 2 bases, there was a span of 15 bases. Germline V gene data show CDR1 as SGHVS and CDR2 as FQNEAQ. The CDR3 runs 16 residues.

Many counts were recorded for this clonotype. V usage is TRBV25-1 and J usage is TRBJ2-1; D uncertain. The V gene lost 1 base and the J gene lost 0 bases, with 7 bases spanning the gap. The CDR3 is made up of 15 amino acids. Germline V gene data show CDR1 as MGHDK and CDR2 as SYGVNS. The CDR3 region has the DNA TGTGCCAGCAGTGAATTTGGTCGCTCCTACAATGAGCAGTTCTTC. Residues: CASSEFGRSYNEQFF.

This clonotype was found many times. The CDR3, as DNA: TGTGCCAGCAGTTACTCGAAGGTACTAGCGGGAGTCTACGAGCAGTACTTC. As protein: CASSYSKVLAGVYEQYF. This rearrangement joins TRBV6-2 or TRBV6-3 to TRBJ2-7, with 11 bases aligning to TRBD2. V lost 0 bases and J lost 3; bases outside the gene matches: 7. CDR3 length: 17 residues. Germline assignment: CDR1 MNHEY and CDR2 SVGEGT.

At least ten counts were recorded for this clonotype. The chain recombines TRBV11-1 with TRBJ2-3; 11 positions match TRBD2. Germline V CDR1 and CDR2: SGHAT, FQDESV (reference sequence). This CDR3 has 16 amino acids. With 5 bases clipped from V and 0 bases from J, the junction kept 4 bases outside the gene matches. The CDR3 sequence is CASSRGTSGSTDTQYF. The CDR3 DNA follows: TGTGCCAGCAGCCGGGGGACTAGCGGAAGCACAGATACGCAGTATTTT.

The table lists this clonotype with many counts. The rearrangement uses TRBV20-1 and TRBJ2-6; D unclear. V shed 3 bases and J shed 0 bases, with 6 bases lying between them. Germline lookup yields CDR1 DFQATT and CDR2 SNEGSKA (reference sequence). This CDR3 is built from 14 residues. The CDR3 nucleotides read TGCAGTGCTAGTGAAGTCTCTGGGGCCAACGTCCTGACTTTC. Its translation: CSASEVSGANVLTF.

The gene calls are TRBV4-1 and TRBJ2-4; 7 bases line up with TRBD1. Germline V gene sequence: CDR1 MGHRA, CDR2 YSYEKL. The V segment lost 1 base and the J segment 6 bases; nucleotides outside the gene matches: 3. The CDR3 has 14 residues. The CDR3 DNA reads TGCGCCAGCAGCCAAGTAGGGGGCCTAAACATTCAGTACTTC. The encoded protein is CASSQVGGLNIQYF.

This clonotype was seen repeatedly, ten times or more. This chain joins TRBV29-1 and TRBJ2-2; TRBD1 matches at 11 bases. Germline loops: CDR1 SQVTM, CDR2 ANQGSEA. V was clipped by 7 bases and J by 6 bases; unmatched bases: 4. The CDR3 has 13 residues. This chain's CDR3 is CSAGTGGSGELFF. In nucleotides, the CDR3 is TGCAGCGCGGGGACAGGGGGTTCCGGGGAGCTGTTTTTT.

On this clonotype itself: Being one base from a much bigger clone, this may be a read error. The J gene is TRBJ1-1, the V gene TRBV5-1, with TRBD1 matching 7 bases. Germline CDR1 is SGHRS and CDR2 is YFSETQ. The CDR3 runs to 12 residues. Trimming cost V 5 bases and J 11 bases; bases outside gene matches: 9. The CDR3 bases are TGCGCCAGCAGGTTAACAGGGGTAGTTGCTTTCTTT. Its translation is CASRLTGVVAFF.

The V and J genes are TRBV5-1 and TRBJ2-5; 7 nucleotides agree with TRBD1. With V trimmed by 4 bases and J by 2 bases, 8 bases remained unmatched. This CDR3 comprises 15 residues. Germline-derived CDR1 and CDR2 are SGHRS and YFSETQ. CDR3: CASSAHGTVQETQYF. Here the CDR3 DNA reads TGCGCCAGCAGCGCGCACGGGACAGTACAAGAGACCCAGTACTTC.

This clonotype was seen many times. The chain combines TRBV5-1 with TRBJ2-2; no definite D call. This CDR3 region has 16 residues. CDR1 and CDR2 from the germline V gene are SGHRS and YFSETQ. V shed 0 bases and J shed 6 bases, with 15 bases lying between them. As DNA, the CDR3 is TGCGCCAGCAGCTTGGGTTCCGCCGGTCTAGCCGGGGAGCTGTTTTTT. Amino acids: CASSLGSAGLAGELFF.

This clonotype was picked up a small number of times. The CDR3 DNA reads as TGTGCCACCAAAACGGTGGGGTTGCAAGAGACCCAGTACTTC. Protein sequence: CATKTVGLQETQYF. V usage is TRBV2 and J usage is TRBJ2-5; D call uncertain. CDR1 is SNHLY and CDR2 is FYNNEI in the germline V gene. The V and J ends lost 10 bases and 2 bases respectively, with 17 bases between them. The CDR3 has 14 amino acids. The full variable domain, in which reference TRBV2 and TRBJ2-5 provide the parts outside the CDR3, is EPEVTQTPSHQVTQMGQEVILRCVPISNHLYFYWYRQILGQKVEFLVSFYNNEISEKSEIFDDQFSVERPDGSNFTLKIRSTKLEDSAMYFCATKTVGLQETQYFGPGTRLLVL.

In nucleotides, the CDR3 is TGTGCCAGCAGTGCAGAGTTCTCTGGGGCCAACGTCCTGACTTTC. Its translation: CASSAEFSGANVLTF. The J gene is TRBJ2-6, the V gene TRBV27; D not certain. Trimming cost V 5 bases and J 0 bases, with 8 bases left between them. Per the germline V gene, CDR1 is MNHEY and CDR2 is SMNVEV (reference sequence). The CDR3 loop spans 15 amino acids.

This clonotype occurred many times. The V call is TRBV29-1, the J call TRBJ1-5; 9 bases are shared with TRBD1. The trim removed 6 bases at V and 1 base at J, leaving 4 bases unmatched. CDR1 is SQVTM and CDR2 is ANQGSEA in the germline V gene. The CDR3 contains 14 residues. CDR3 coding DNA: TGCAGCGTCCAACAGGGGGCGAGCAATCAGCCCCAGCATTTT. Translation gives CSVQQGASNQPQHF.